This T cell receptor beta chain appears in the sequencing data of a study of blood T cell repertoires in COVID-19. About the research overall: The cDNA or gDNA used as material had been derived from T cells, B-cell-depleted T cells, or PBMCs.

Per germline, CDR1 PRHDT and CDR2 FYEKMQ (reference sequence). The CDR3 totals 17 residues. With V trimmed by 0 bases and J by 4 bases, 8 bases remained unmatched. Measured with immunoSEQ multiplex PCR; TCRdb has only the in-frame clones, and not every one. The sample has tens of thousands of clones; approximately 90% are singletons. Sequencing was carried out using peripheral blood. V gene TRBV13 combines with J gene TRBJ2-2; TRBD1 matches at 7 bases. This receptor was identified in a man in his 70s with acute or convalescent COVID-19. The CDR3: CASSLGRKGAATGELFF. The CDR3 coding sequence is TGTGCCAGCAGCTTAGGTCGTAAGGGGGCGGCCACCGGGGAGCTGTTTTTT.